A selection of T cell receptor beta chains follows, all from one sample in a study of T cell repertoires in cytomegalovirus infection. Which antigens these TCRs recognize remains unknown. TCRdb ran MiXCR on the reads and lists one entry per CDR3 protein. The sample records some 940,000 distinct CDR3 sequences, roughly a third being singletons. Sequenced here: cultured CD8+ T cells from PBMCs, sampled from culture after CMV antigen stimulation. The receptors here all came from a human donor in good health (CMV status not recorded). Some clones in this sample may be carry-over from other donors' samples. Both conserved end residues are part of each CDR3. D genes are given only for firm matches. Size values are once, few and many counts, or a class for expanded clones, and some rows have none.

cdr3_length: 17
v_call: TRBV6-6
d_call: TRBD2
j_call: TRBJ2-1
clone_size: few
cdr3_aa: CASSYSVSGGKYNEQFF
cdr3_nt: TGTGCCAGCAGTTACTCGGTCAGCGGGGGGAAGTACAATGAGCAGTTCTTC

cdr3_length: 14
v_call: TRBV7-9
d_call: NA
j_call: TRBJ1-4
clone_size: few
cdr3_aa: CASRPGGQNEKLFF
cdr3_nt: TGTGCCAGCAGACCGGGAGGGCAGAATGAAAAACTGTTTTTT

cdr3_length: 15
v_call: TRBV7-6
d_call: NA
j_call: TRBJ2-1
clone_size: many
cdr3_aa: CASSLAGGLDNEQFF
cdr3_nt: TGTGCCAGCAGCTTAGCGGGGGGCCTAGACAATGAGCAGTTCTTC

cdr3_length: 17
v_call: TRBV6-5
d_call: NA
j_call: TRBJ2-6
clone_size: NA
cdr3_aa: CASSYYRGFSGANVLTF
cdr3_nt: TGTGCCAGCAGTTACTATCGGGGGTTCTCTGGGGCCAACGTCCTGACTTTC

cdr3_length: 12
v_call: TRBV7-9
d_call: NA
j_call: TRBJ2-7
clone_size: few
cdr3_aa: CASSFTAREQYF
cdr3_nt: TGTGCCAGCAGCTTCACAGCCCGCGAGCAGTACTTC

cdr3_length: 12
v_call: TRBV29-1
d_call: NA
j_call: TRBJ2-1
clone_size: NA
cdr3_aa: CSVTRSYNEQFF
cdr3_nt: TGCAGCGTGACCAGGAGCTACAATGAGCAGTTCTTC

cdr3_length: 14
v_call: TRBV19
d_call: NA
j_call: TRBJ1-2
clone_size: few
cdr3_aa: CASSIAGSSFGYTF
cdr3_nt: TGTGCCAGTAGTATCGCAGGGTCGTCTTTCGGCTACACCTTC

cdr3_length: 13
v_call: TRBV7-9
d_call: NA
j_call: TRBJ2-7
clone_size: many
cdr3_aa: CASSLGPGYEQYF
cdr3_nt: TGTGCCAGCAGCTTAGGTCCGGGCTACGAGCAGTACTTC

cdr3_length: 16
v_call: TRBV6-5
d_call: TRBD1
j_call: TRBJ2-5
clone_size: few
cdr3_aa: CASSYLGTGSQETQYF
cdr3_nt: TGTGCCAGCAGTTACTTGGGGACAGGCTCCCAAGAGACCCAGTACTTC

cdr3_length: 11
v_call: TRBV10-3
d_call: NA
j_call: TRBJ1-1
clone_size: NA
cdr3_aa: CATRTGSEAFF
cdr3_nt: TGTGCCACCCGAACCGGCTCTGAAGCTTTCTTT

cdr3_length: 13
v_call: TRBV7-9
d_call: NA
j_call: TRBJ1-1
clone_size: NA
cdr3_aa: CASSKTGNTEAFF
cdr3_nt: TGTGCCAGCAGCAAGACAGGGAACACTGAAGCTTTCTTT

cdr3_length: 15
v_call: TRBV19
d_call: NA
j_call: TRBJ1-5
clone_size: once
cdr3_aa: CASSIVRDRWQPQHF
cdr3_nt: TGTGCCAGTAGTATTGTCAGGGATCGTTGGCAGCCCCAGCATTTT

cdr3_length: 16
v_call: TRBV7-6
d_call: TRBD2
j_call: TRBJ2-3
clone_size: many
cdr3_aa: CASSLASGGAVDTQYF
cdr3_nt: TGTGCCAGCAGCTTAGCTAGCGGGGGGGCCGTAGATACGCAGTATTTT

cdr3_length: 15
v_call: TRBV7-4
d_call: NA
j_call: TRBJ1-3
clone_size: NA
cdr3_aa: CASSLVTDSGNTKYF
cdr3_nt: TGTGCCAGCAGCTTGGTTACGGACTCTGGAAACACCAAATATTTT

cdr3_length: 12
v_call: TRBV20-1
d_call: NA
j_call: TRBJ1-5
clone_size: few
cdr3_aa: CSATQGNQPQHF
cdr3_nt: TGCAGTGCAACCCAGGGTAATCAGCCCCAGCATTTT

cdr3_length: 14
v_call: TRBV10-2
d_call: NA
j_call: TRBJ1-2
clone_size: few
cdr3_aa: CASSESAAAYGYTF
cdr3_nt: TGCGCCAGCAGTGAGTCGGCCGCAGCCTATGGCTACACCTTC

cdr3_length: 16
v_call: TRBV19
d_call: NA
j_call: TRBJ2-2
clone_size: NA
cdr3_aa: CASSIMGRVDTGELFF
cdr3_nt: TGTGCCAGTAGTATCATGGGACGGGTCGACACCGGGGAGCTGTTTTTT

cdr3_length: 16
v_call: TRBV7-8
d_call: TRBD1
j_call: TRBJ2-1
clone_size: many
cdr3_aa: CASSAPGQGKYNEQFF
cdr3_nt: TGTGCCAGCAGCGCCCCGGGACAGGGGAAGTACAATGAGCAGTTCTTC

cdr3_length: 15
v_call: TRBV2
d_call: NA
j_call: TRBJ1-1
clone_size: few
cdr3_aa: CASREEDPAGTEAFF
cdr3_nt: TGTGCCAGCAGGGAGGAAGATCCTGCCGGCACTGAAGCTTTCTTT

cdr3_length: 13
v_call: TRBV12-3/TRBV12-4
d_call: NA
j_call: TRBJ2-5
clone_size: many
cdr3_aa: CASSLRGLETQYF
cdr3_nt: TGTGCCAGCAGTTTACGGGGTCTGGAGACCCAGTACTTC

cdr3_length: 16
v_call: TRBV7-9
d_call: NA
j_call: TRBJ2-1
clone_size: NA
cdr3_aa: CASSPPRQSSYNEQFF
cdr3_nt: TGTGCCAGCAGCCCCCCCCGACAAAGCTCCTACAATGAGCAGTTCTTC

cdr3_length: 16
v_call: TRBV27
d_call: TRBD1
j_call: TRBJ2-3
clone_size: few
cdr3_aa: CASSGIGQVSTDTQYF
cdr3_nt: TGTGCCAGCAGTGGTATAGGACAGGTTAGCACAGATACGCAGTATTTT

cdr3_length: 12
v_call: TRBV7-9
d_call: NA
j_call: TRBJ2-7
clone_size: few
cdr3_aa: CASSERLYEQYF
cdr3_nt: TGTGCCAGCAGCGAGCGACTCTACGAGCAGTACTTC

cdr3_length: 12
v_call: TRBV12-3/TRBV12-4
d_call: TRBD1
j_call: TRBJ1-1
clone_size: NA
cdr3_aa: CASRNSTGEAFF
cdr3_nt: TGTGCCAGCAGAAACAGCACAGGGGAGGCTTTCTTT

cdr3_length: 15
v_call: TRBV2
d_call: NA
j_call: TRBJ2-2
clone_size: NA
cdr3_aa: CASTATQGLPGELFF
cdr3_nt: TGTGCCAGCACCGCGACGCAGGGCCTCCCCGGGGAGCTGTTTTTT

cdr3_length: 16
v_call: TRBV6-2/TRBV6-3
d_call: TRBD1
j_call: TRBJ2-2
clone_size: once
cdr3_aa: CASSLLQGENTGELFF
cdr3_nt: TGTGCCAGCAGTTTACTTCAGGGGGAAAACACCGGGGAGCTGTTTTTT

cdr3_length: 15
v_call: TRBV7-6
d_call: NA
j_call: TRBJ1-4
clone_size: few
cdr3_aa: CASSLAGRSNEKLFF
cdr3_nt: TGTGCCAGCAGCTTAGCGGGGAGATCTAATGAAAAACTGTTTTTT

cdr3_length: 16
v_call: TRBV27
d_call: TRBD2
j_call: TRBJ2-1
clone_size: NA
cdr3_aa: CASSNLGGGADNEQFF
cdr3_nt: TGTGCCAGCTCCAACTTGGGCGGGGGGGCGGACAATGAGCAGTTCTTC

cdr3_length: 14
v_call: TRBV27
d_call: TRBD1
j_call: TRBJ2-7
clone_size: once
cdr3_aa: CASSLKGATYEQYF
cdr3_nt: TGTGCCAGCAGTTTAAAGGGGGCCACCTACGAGCAGTACTTC

cdr3_length: 14
v_call: TRBV7-6
d_call: NA
j_call: TRBJ2-5
clone_size: many
cdr3_aa: CASSRPEGQETQYF
cdr3_nt: TGTGCCAGCAGCCGGCCGGAGGGTCAAGAGACCCAGTACTTC

cdr3_length: 16
v_call: TRBV7-9
d_call: TRBD1
j_call: TRBJ2-4
clone_size: many
cdr3_aa: CATSPTGGLDKNIQYF
cdr3_nt: TGTGCCACCAGTCCGACAGGGGGCTTGGACAAAAACATTCAGTACTTC

cdr3_length: 14
v_call: TRBV6-5
d_call: TRBD1
j_call: TRBJ1-1
clone_size: NA
cdr3_aa: CASSYDRGNTEAFF
cdr3_nt: TGTGCCAGCAGTTACGACAGGGGGAACACTGAAGCTTTCTTT

cdr3_length: 13
v_call: TRBV12-3/TRBV12-4
d_call: TRBD1
j_call: TRBJ1-5
clone_size: NA
cdr3_aa: CASGTGGNQPQHF
cdr3_nt: TGTGCCAGCGGAACAGGGGGCAATCAGCCCCAGCATTTT

cdr3_length: 13
v_call: TRBV2
d_call: NA
j_call: TRBJ1-1
clone_size: NA
cdr3_aa: CASSDKGNTEAFF
cdr3_nt: TGTGCCAGCAGTGATAAGGGTAACACTGAAGCTTTCTTT

cdr3_length: 15
v_call: TRBV6-1
d_call: NA
j_call: TRBJ2-5
clone_size: few
cdr3_aa: CASSERLDLQETQYF
cdr3_nt: TGTGCCAGCAGTGAAAGACTGGATCTCCAAGAGACCCAGTACTTC

cdr3_length: 14
v_call: TRBV28
d_call: NA
j_call: TRBJ1-5
clone_size: many
cdr3_aa: CASRVEFGNQPQHF
cdr3_nt: TGTGCCAGCAGGGTGGAATTCGGTAATCAGCCCCAGCATTTT

cdr3_length: 15
v_call: TRBV7-2
d_call: NA
j_call: TRBJ2-2
clone_size: many
cdr3_aa: CASSLAIMNTGELFF
cdr3_nt: TGTGCCAGCAGCTTGGCAATTATGAACACCGGGGAGCTGTTTTTT

cdr3_length: 18
v_call: TRBV4-1
d_call: TRBD1
j_call: TRBJ2-5
clone_size: few
cdr3_aa: CASSHSLRDRRAQETQYF
cdr3_nt: TGCGCCAGCAGCCACTCCCTCAGGGACAGAAGAGCCCAAGAGACCCAGTACTTC

cdr3_length: 18
v_call: TRBV7-6
d_call: NA
j_call: TRBJ1-2
clone_size: few
cdr3_aa: CASSLRPLDRAANYGYTF
cdr3_nt: TGTGCCAGCAGCTTACGACCATTGGACAGAGCAGCTAACTATGGCTACACCTTC

cdr3_length: 15
v_call: TRBV2
d_call: NA
j_call: TRBJ2-3
clone_size: few
cdr3_aa: CASSKASDSTDTQYF
cdr3_nt: TGTGCCAGCAGTAAGGCATCGGACAGCACAGATACGCAGTATTTT

cdr3_length: 19
v_call: TRBV27
d_call: NA
j_call: TRBJ1-6
clone_size: NA
cdr3_aa: CASSFKLQGGSSYNSPLHF
cdr3_nt: TGTGCCAGCAGTTTCAAACTCCAGGGTGGGAGCTCCTATAATTCACCCCTCCACTTT

cdr3_length: 14
v_call: TRBV27
d_call: NA
j_call: TRBJ2-5
clone_size: NA
cdr3_aa: CASSLHPQGETQYF
cdr3_nt: TGTGCCAGCAGTTTACACCCACAAGGGGAGACCCAGTACTTC

cdr3_length: 15
v_call: TRBV7-3
d_call: TRBD1
j_call: TRBJ1-2
clone_size: NA
cdr3_aa: CASSSLDRANYGYTF
cdr3_nt: TGTGCCAGCAGCTCCTTGGACAGGGCTAACTATGGCTACACCTTC